This section outlines one T cell receptor beta chain sequence together with its context. The antigen remains undetermined. This sample was taken from a study of cytomegalovirus exposure and HLA in healthy donors. Study at large: The roughly 700 first-cohort repertoires shared a platform with the 120 validation repertoires, as reported in a later analysis. General study findings and limits: Specificity of three CMV-associated chains for CMV antigens was verified in vitro. Per published reports, the classifier diagnosed cytomegalovirus status with high specificity and sensitivity. Cytomegalovirus association was assigned to about 150 TCR beta chains.

The CDR3 totals 13 residues. V was shortened by 3 bases and J by 1 base, with 7 bases between the two germline ends. Germline V gives CDR1 KGHSH, CDR2 LQKENI. The protocol was immunoSEQ multiplex PCR, while the TCRdb copy is restricted to in-frame clones and leaves out a portion. The table records roughly 63,000 clones, around 89% of them present only once. The J gene is TRBJ2-7, the V gene TRBV18; weak D call: TRBD1 (6 bases). The sample taken for sequencing was PBMCs. The clonotype comes from a woman younger than 30 in good health and CMV-seronegative. This CDR3 is CASSPRGSYEQYF. In nucleotides, the CDR3 is TGTGCCAGCTCACCCAGGGGATCCTACGAGCAGTACTTC.